Listed here are 20 T cell receptor beta chains from one sample, sequenced in a study of blood T cells in healthy people across ages. For the second PCR, which ran for about 6 to 12 cycles, a sample-barcoded 5' primer and a J-beta primer mix were used. TCRdb analysed the 5' RACE reads with MiXCR anew, one entry per CDR3 protein. The data show some 1 million distinct CDR3 sequences, 40% to 45% seen once. The sequenced sample consisted of blood. These receptors came from a woman aged 60-70 years in good health.

This clonotype was recorded a few times. The V and J genes are TRBV19 and TRBJ2-7; possible D gene TRBD1, 5 bases. The germline V and J ends were trimmed by 5 bases and 2 bases, with 10 bases remaining between them. CDR1 is LNHDA and CDR2 is SQIVND in the germline V gene (reference sequence). The CDR3 has 13 residues. The CDR3 bases are TGTGCCAGTAGTCCCGGACACCCCTACGAGCAGTACTTC. It yields the protein CASSPGHPYEQYF.

V usage is TRBV12-3 or TRBV12-4 and J usage is TRBJ1-4; no reliable D call. V lost 3 bases to trimming and J lost 7 bases, with 12 bases between them. CDR3 length equals 14 residues. CDR3: CASSFTGVSEKLFF. The CDR3 nucleotides read TGTGCCAGCAGTTTTACCGGGGTTAGTGAAAAACTGTTTTTT.

This clonotype was seen only a few times. The genes are TRBV11-2 and TRBJ2-7; 8 bases fit TRBD2. J gave up 3 bases and V 3 bases, and 10 bases lay outside the gene matches. The CDR3 is made up of 16 amino acids. Germline V lookup: CDR1 SGHAT, CDR2 FQNNGV. The DNA for the CDR3 is TGTGCCAGCAGCTTGCGGTCCAGCGGGAGTCTCTACGAGCAGTACTTC. This translates into CASSLRSSGSLYEQYF.

This clonotype was detected a few times. This chain uses TRBV29-1 with TRBJ2-1, with TRBD2 matching 12 bases. Germline CDR1 reads SQVTM; CDR2 reads ANQGSEA. The CDR3 has 14 amino acids. Trimming at V came to 5 bases and at J to 13 bases, leaving 12 bases not matched to a gene. CDR3 region: CSVSSLAGGVAQFF. The CDR3 bases are TGCAGCGTTTCTAGCCTAGCGGGAGGGGTAGCCCAGTTCTTC.

This clonotype was observed a few times. A read error may be the cause here, since a much bigger clone is one base away. The genes are TRBV12-3 or TRBV12-4 and TRBJ2-1, with 7 bases that match TRBD1. This CDR3 has 13 amino acids. V shed 6 bases and J 5 bases; nucleotides not matched to a gene: 4. The CDR3 protein is CASSPDRDNEQFF. In nucleotides, the CDR3 is TGTGCCAGCAGCCCAGACAGGGACAATGAGCAGTTCTTC.

This chain uses TRBV6-2 or TRBV6-3 with TRBJ1-2, with TRBD1 matching over 7 bases. Germline V gene sequence: CDR1 MNHEY, CDR2 SVGEGT. This CDR3 contains 14 residues. J gave up 7 bases and V 6 bases, and 11 bases lay outside the gene matches. The CDR3 DNA reads TGTGCCAGCAGGACGGGACAGCATGACCGTGGCTACACCTTC. This encodes CASRTGQHDRGYTF.

The rearrangement joins TRBV5-1 to TRBJ2-7, with 9 bases lining up with TRBD2. CDR1 and CDR2 from the germline V gene are SGHRS and YFSETQ. The CDR3 runs 15 residues. The ends lost 5 bases at V and 0 bases at J; junction bases unmatched: 6. CDR3 DNA: TGCGCCAGCAGTTATGGACTAGCGCTCTCCTACGAGCAGTACTTC. Translation gives CASSYGLALSYEQYF.

The rearrangement links TRBV4-2 to TRBJ2-1, with D perhaps TRBD2 (6 bases). The V end lost 0 bases, the J end lost 5 bases, and 17 bases lay between the germline ends. The CDR3 contains 17 residues. Germline V gene data show CDR1 as LGHNA and CDR2 as YNFKEQ. The CDR3 protein is CASSQDSMGGAHNEQFF. The CDR3 DNA sequence: TGTGCCAGCAGCCAAGATTCGATGGGCGGGGCCCACAATGAGCAGTTCTTC.

The chain recombines TRBV29-1 with TRBJ2-7; 7 bases agree with TRBD2. Trimming removed 8 bases from V and 4 bases from J; junction bases left unmatched: 14. The CDR3 runs 14 residues. In germline, CDR1 is SQVTM, CDR2 ANQGSEA. CDR3 sequence reads: CSIRGGGKTYEQYF. DNA of the CDR3: TGCAGCATTCGAGGCGGGGGTAAAACTTACGAGCAGTACTTC.

This clonotype was seen just once. The CDR3 region is CASSQGGGLYNEQFF. The CDR3 nucleotides read TGCGCCAGCAGCCAGGGCGGGGGCCTCTACAATGAGCAGTTCTTC. The genes are TRBV4-3 and TRBJ2-1, with D perhaps matching TRBD2 (7 bases). The germline CDR1 and CDR2 sequences are LGHNA and YSLEER. This CDR3 has 15 amino acids. Trimming stripped 3 bases from V and 3 bases from J, with 12 bases between.

This clonotype was seen more than once but under ten times. The V and J genes are TRBV11-2 and TRBJ2-7; 12 bases are shared with TRBD2. The CDR3 totals 16 residues. Germline V gene lookup returns CDR1 SGHAT and CDR2 FQNNGV. The V and J ends lost 5 bases and 3 bases, in that order; junction bases with no gene match: 8. The CDR3 here is CASSAGLAGNYYEQYF. CDR3 in DNA: TGTGCCAGCAGCGCCGGACTAGCGGGAAATTACTACGAGCAGTACTTC.

V gene TRBV7-3 combines with J gene TRBJ2-7; a weak D match, TRBD1 (5 bases). Near its end, the DNA agrees better with TRBJ2-5, so the J call may be wrong. CDR3 length: 13 residues. Germline lookup yields CDR1 SGHTA and CDR2 FQGTGA. The CDR3 reads CASSVGATETQYF. CDR3 nucleotides: TGTGCCAGCAGCGTAGGGGCTACGGAGACCCAGTACTTC.

CDR3 sequence: CASSGPLGVPNEQYF. The CDR3 region has the DNA TGCGCCAGCAGTGGGCCCTTAGGAGTCCCCAACGAGCAGTACTTC. The chain combines TRBV10-2 with TRBJ2-7; the D is unclear. Trimming removed 4 bases at V and 5 bases at J, with 18 bases between. Per germline, CDR1 WSHSY and CDR2 SAAADI. The length of the CDR3 is 15 residues.

The CDR3 region is CASIIQSGTYEQYF. The CDR3 nucleotides are TGCGCCAGCATTATCCAGTCAGGGACCTACGAGCAGTACTTC. The V and J genes are TRBV10-2 and TRBJ2-5, with D possibly matching TRBD1 (5 bases). TRBJ2-7 matches the DNA end more closely, so the J call is doubtful. This CDR3 has 14 amino acids. Looked up from germline, CDR1 is WSHSY and CDR2 is SAAADI.

The chain recombines TRBV20-1 with TRBJ2-1, with 15 bases lining up with TRBD2. Germline CDR1 is DFQATT and CDR2 is SNEGSKA (reference sequence). This CDR3 has 16 residues. The trim removed 3 bases at V and 5 bases at J, leaving 5 bases unmatched. The CDR3 region is CSARRGLAGGNNEQFF. The CDR3 nucleotides are TGCAGTGCTAGGAGGGGACTAGCGGGAGGTAACAATGAGCAGTTCTTC.

V usage is TRBV15 and J usage is TRBJ2-3; no firm D call. V was shortened by 3 bases and J by 3 bases, with 7 bases between the two germline ends. The CDR3 spans 13 residues. CDR1 and CDR2 (germline): LNHNV, YYDKDF (reference sequence). CDR3 nucleotide sequence: TGTGCCACCAGCAGTGAAACGACAGATACGCAGTATTTT. It translates to CATSSETTDTQYF.

The rearrangement joins TRBV11-2 to TRBJ2-6; D ambiguous. Germline CDR1 reads SGHAT; CDR2 reads FQNNGV. V was clipped by 2 bases and J by 0 bases, with 11 bases between them. The CDR3 has 17 amino acids. CDR3: CASSLWDSYSGANVLTF. CDR3 in DNA: TGTGCCAGCAGCTTATGGGATTCCTACTCTGGGGCCAACGTCCTGACTTTC.

J is TRBJ1-5 and V is TRBV12-3 or TRBV12-4, with 7 bases lining up with TRBD1. The CDR3 has 16 amino acids. The ends lost 4 bases at V and 4 bases at J; junction bases unmatched: 10. CDR3 coding DNA: TGTGCCAGCAGTTACAAAGGGGACAGCGTGAATCAGCCCCAGCATTTT. Translation gives CASSYKGDSVNQPQHF.

This rearrangement joins TRBV20-1 to TRBJ2-1; TRBD2 agrees at 9 bases. The DNA end is more similar to TRBJ2-7, so the J call may be wrong. CDR1 is DFQATT, CDR2 SNEGSKA, per germline (reference sequence). CDR3 size: 14 residues. The CDR3 sequence is CSARGRAGGNEQYF. The CDR3 DNA sequence: TGCAGTGCTAGAGGGCGAGCGGGGGGCAATGAGCAGTACTTC.

V gene TRBV5-1 combines with J gene TRBJ2-5, with 11 bases lining up with TRBD2. Germline loops: CDR1 SGHRS, CDR2 YFSETQ. The V and J ends lost 4 bases and 2 bases, in that order; junction bases with no gene match: 10. This CDR3 has 17 amino acids. The CDR3 sequence: CASSPYGGLAVQETQYF. The CDR3 DNA reads as TGCGCCAGCAGCCCCTACGGGGGACTAGCGGTTCAAGAGACCCAGTACTTC.